One and the same sample provided the 14 T cell receptor beta chains below, sequenced in a study of beta chain features in type 1 diabetes. Notes on the study in general: TCRB CDR3 length was moderately but significantly reduced in all four CD4+ subsets of Type 1 diabetes patients.

Antigens of these TCRs are unknown. cDNA synthesis used the whole RNA isolate, giving expressed TCRB sequences. Libraries were prepared by immunoSEQ multiplex PCR; TCRdb keeps only in-frame clonotypes and omits some of them. Here the sample spans around 710,000 clones, around 12% being singletons. Material for sequencing was naive CD4+ T cells from blood. The source of these receptors is a man aged 25 to 40 with type 1 diabetes.

The table lists this clone with a few counts. The V gene is TRBV9, the J gene TRBJ1-2; D is unresolved. The CDR3 extends over 14 amino acids. Trimming removed 0 bases from V and 4 bases from J, with 10 bases in between. The germline gives CDR1 SGDLS, CDR2 YYNGEE. CDR3 nucleotide sequence: TGTGCCAGCAGCGTAGCGGACGGCTTCTATGGCTACACCTTC. It is translated as CASSVADGFYGYTF.

The sample holds a few counts of this clone. V and J are TRBV5-1 and TRBJ2-5, with TRBD1 as a possible D gene (5 bases). CDR3 length: 13 amino acids. Trimming took off 2 bases at V and 9 bases at J, with 14 bases between the two ends. Germline V gene data show CDR1 as SGHRS and CDR2 as YFSETQ. The CDR3 DNA reads TGCGCCAGCAGCTTCCAAGACAAAGGGGCCCAGTACTTC. It codes for CASSFQDKGAQYF.

About this clone: A read error may account for a junction end that differs from germline. The V and J genes are TRBV7-8 and TRBJ2-4; the match to TRBD1 covers 9 bases. Germline CDR1 and CDR2: SGHVS and FQNEAQ. The CDR3 spans 12 residues. The CDR3 region has the DNA TGTGCCAGCAGCTCCGACCGGGACAGGGTGAACTTC. It is translated as CASSSDRDRVNF.

The chain joins TRBV9 to TRBJ1-2; TRBD1 might be the D (6 bases). Trimming pared 3 bases from V and 8 bases from J, leaving 20 bases between. Germline V gene lookup returns CDR1 SGDLS and CDR2 YYNGEE. This CDR3 has 15 residues. The CDR3 here is CASSEDRSGVPGYTF. CDR3 in DNA: TGTGCCAGCAGCGAGGACAGATCTGGGGTTCCGGGCTACACCTTC. The variable domain in full, with the rest retrieved from reference TRBV9 and TRBJ1-2, is DSGVTQTPKHLITATGQRVTLRCSPRSGDLSVYWYQQSLDQGLQFLIQYYNGEERAKGNILERFSAQQFPDLHSELNLSSLELGDSALYFCASSEDRSGVPGYTFGSGTRLTVV.

The chain couples TRBV28 to TRBJ2-1; weak D call: TRBD2 (6 bases). Germline V CDR1 and CDR2: MDHEN, SYDVKM. The germline V and J ends were trimmed by 7 bases and 2 bases, with 15 bases remaining between them. There are 15 residues in the CDR3. The CDR3 region is CASITRIAAYNEQFF. The CDR3 region has the DNA TGTGCCAGCATCACTCGAATAGCGGCCTACAATGAGCAGTTCTTC.

This rearrangement joins TRBV28 to TRBJ2-7, with D possibly being TRBD2 (8 bases). Germline CDR1 is MDHEN and CDR2 is SYDVKM. The CDR3 is made up of 18 amino acids. V lost 5 bases to trimming and J lost 2 bases, with 25 bases between them. CDR3 bases: TGTGCCAGCAGTCGAGTGGAGGGGGCACTAGCGGTAACCTACGAGCAGTACTTC. Its translation: CASSRVEGALAVTYEQYF.

The CDR3 here is CASSQSQAGTDTQYF. CDR3 DNA sequence: TGTGCCAGCAGCCAATCCCAGGCCGGCACAGATACGCAGTATTTT. This sequence joins TRBV4-2 and TRBJ2-3, with D unresolved. V lost 2 bases and J lost 1, with 10 bases in between. The CDR3 runs 15 residues. Germline lookup yields CDR1 LGHNA and CDR2 YNFKEQ.

This clone turned up a few times. The chain carries TRBV30 and TRBJ2-7; possible D gene TRBD2, 6 bases. Germline V lookup: CDR1 GTSNPN, CDR2 SVGIG (reference sequence). The CDR3 contains 12 residues. The germline V and J ends were trimmed by 5 bases and 0 bases, with 8 bases remaining between them. The CDR3 DNA reads TGTGCCTGGGATAGCGGCTCCTACGAGCAGTACTTC. Translation gives CAWDSGSYEQYF.

The chain recombines TRBV5-1 with TRBJ1-2, with no clear D. Trimming took off 0 bases at V and 6 bases at J, with 9 bases between the two ends. Germline V gives CDR1 SGHRS, CDR2 YFSETQ. The CDR3 consists of 13 residues. Here the CDR3 reads CASSLDGTNGYTF. Here the CDR3 DNA reads TGCGCCAGCAGCTTGGACGGTACTAATGGCTACACCTTC.

The chain recombines TRBV7-2 with TRBJ2-7; perhaps TRBD1 as D (6 bases). V was clipped by 1 base and J by 3 bases, with 13 bases between them. The CDR3 sequence is 15 residues long. The germline CDR1 and CDR2 sequences are SGHTA and FQGNSA. The CDR3 spells CASSLVGQGIYEQYF. CDR3 in DNA: TGTGCCAGCAGCTTAGTCGGCCAGGGGATCTACGAGCAGTACTTC. Based on the CDR3 plus reference TRBV7-2 and TRBJ2-7, the full variable domain is GAGVSQSPSNKVTEKGKDVELRCDPISGHTALYWYRQSLGQGLEFLIYFQGNSAPDKSGLPSDRFSAERTGGSVSTLTIQRTQQEDSAVYLCASSLVGQGIYEQYFGPGTRLTVT.

This clone has a handful of counts. The rearrangement links TRBV19 to TRBJ1-5; D is undetermined. Germline V lookup: CDR1 LNHDA, CDR2 SQIVND (reference sequence). This CDR3 contains 15 residues. V was clipped by 3 bases and J by 3 bases, with 12 bases between them. The CDR3, as DNA: TGTGCCAGTAGTATCGGGCAGACGATCAATCAGCCCCAGCATTTT. Translating it yields CASSIGQTINQPQHF.

The chain combines TRBV29-1 with TRBJ2-7; 8 bases match TRBD1. Germline V gene lookup returns CDR1 SQVTM and CDR2 ANQGSEA. With V trimmed by 6 bases and J by 3 bases, 10 bases remained unmatched. CDR3 size: 14 residues. Written as DNA, the CDR3 is TGCAGCGTCGCAATGGGACAGGCCCTCTACGAGCAGTACTTC. It specifies CSVAMGQALYEQYF.

This chain connects TRBV28 to TRBJ2-1; D is undetermined. This CDR3 comprises 16 residues. Germline V gene sequence: CDR1 MDHEN, CDR2 SYDVKM. Deletions cut 2 bases from V and 4 bases from J, with 15 bases between. The CDR3 sequence is CASSLPSGFGYNEQFF. The CDR3 region has the DNA TGTGCCAGCAGTTTACCCTCCGGGTTCGGGTACAATGAGCAGTTCTTC.

The V call is TRBV7-8, the J call TRBJ2-7; 7 nucleotides line up with TRBD1. V gave up 4 bases and J gave up 0 bases; unmatched junction bases: 9. This CDR3 has 16 amino acids. From germline, CDR1 is SGHVS and CDR2 FQNEAQ. The CDR3 spells CASSSPGQSFSYEQYF. The CDR3 nucleotides are TGTGCCAGCAGCTCACCGGGACAGTCATTCTCCTACGAGCAGTACTTC.